This T cell receptor (beta chain) was captured by sequencing in a study of follicular helper T cells after annual influenza vaccination (dated by TCRdb to about 2017). For the wider study: After each seasonal influenza vaccination, blood samples were collected on days 0, 7 and 28. The 2015 samples were processed right after collection, while the 2013-2014 samples were cryopreserved. Six subjects had multi-year samples: four covered two vaccination seasons and two covered three seasons. To look at recall of cTfh clones, some subjects were tracked through successive annual vaccinations covering the 2013-2014, 2014-2015 and 2015-2016 seasons. One week after vaccination, a second recruited cohort of approximately twelve subjects (Table S1) displayed a similar ICOS+CD38+ cTfh response. What the work shows at the level of the full study, not this receptor alone: With successive annual vaccinations, a recurrent oligoclonal ICOS+CD38+ cTfh response was recalled, and this response contained tetramer and AIM influenza-specific clonotypes. Day 7 ICOS+CD38+ clones were most often found later in ICOS-CD38- cTfh, suggesting that subset may serve as a memory reservoir. Rare clonotypes could not be sampled because productive TCRB sequences were recovered from only about 9-20% of the analyzed cells. ICOS+CD38+ cTfh clonality correlated with the frequency of that population, and its change correlated with the change in circulating plasmablast frequency.

Libraries came from the immunoSEQ multiplex PCR assay. Adaptive Biotechnologies handled the TCRB amplification, library preparation, sequencing and preliminary bioinformatics at Survey level resolution. For TCRB sequencing, genomic DNA from sorted cTfh populations was amplified by multiplex PCR. In the paper's pipeline: Clonality was calculated in R as 1 minus normalized Shannon entropy, and the Gini index was computed with the R package ineq. Overlap score was the summed counts of shared sequences divided by total counts of all sequences in both compared samples. Significance of shared clonotypes was assessed by Fisher's exact test, with a theoretical repertoire of 10^7 TCRB sequences assumed. The clones in this table, taken by TCRdb from immuneACCESS, are in-frame only. Not every clone is retained; where verified, under half of the shortfall comes from an unresolved V gene, and the cause of the rest is unknown. V, J and clone size were drawn from that table, and D and trimming were deduced from the DNA. This sample is represented by some 2,500 clones; about 87% of them were singletons. The ten largest account for approximately 2.5% of the sample.

The CDR3 goes from the cysteine to the phenylalanine over 15 residues. Here the CDR3 DNA is all that survives: 45 bases in frame from base 1. Trimming accounts for 8 bases at V and 3 bases at J, while the number of junction bases matched to no gene is 10. The germline V gene gives CDR1 as MDHEN and CDR2 as SYDVKM. The sample's time point label, in plain terms: 2014-2015 season, pre-vaccination. Adults were given seasonal inactivated influenza vaccine (Fluvarix), and sorted blood CD4 subsets were followed by TCRB sequencing before and after vaccination. To be eligible, subjects had to be community-dwelling and could not have received an influenza vaccine during the previous 6 months. Influenza vaccine contraindications, substance abuse, HIV/AIDS, active malignancy, immunomodulatory medication and active illness such as respiratory infection were included among the exclusion criteria. Per time point, between roughly 35 and 100 mL of blood was sampled. Circulating Tfh were defined as non-naive CD4+CXCR5+PD-1+ cells, and these cells were sorted into ICOS+CD38+ and ICOS-CD38- fractions. Either Ficoll-Paque PLUS or SepMate separation was used to isolate PBMC. Before DNA was extracted, the cell subsets were sorted from PBMC using a BD FACS Aria.

On this clone: It has no known antigen specificity. No much larger clonotype is one base removed from it; base qualities were not supplied.

The rearrangement combines TRBV28 with TRBJ1-5; the junction holds 7 bases that match TRBD1. Sequencing used CXCR5+ CD38+ circulating T follicular helper cells from blood, obtained on the day of influenza vaccination. The label giving this sample's cell subset or site can be read as: circulating Tfh, non-naive CD4+CXCR5+PD-1+ (ICOS+CD38+ or ICOS-CD38-). This sequence originates from an adult who received the influenza vaccine. The CDR3 reads CASSPRTGFNQPQHF. In nucleotide form, the sequence is TGTGCCAGCTCACCCCGGACAGGTTTCAATCAGCCCCAGCATTTT.